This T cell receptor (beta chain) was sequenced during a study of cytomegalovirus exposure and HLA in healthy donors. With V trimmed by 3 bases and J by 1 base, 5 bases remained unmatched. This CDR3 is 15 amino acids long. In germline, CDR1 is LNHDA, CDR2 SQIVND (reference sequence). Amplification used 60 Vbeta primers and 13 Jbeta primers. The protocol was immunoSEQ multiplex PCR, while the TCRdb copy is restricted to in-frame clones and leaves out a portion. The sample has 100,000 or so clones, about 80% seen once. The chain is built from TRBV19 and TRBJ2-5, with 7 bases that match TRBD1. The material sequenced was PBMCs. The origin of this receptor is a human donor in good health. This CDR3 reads CASSINRGSQETQYF. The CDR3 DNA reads TGTGCCAGTAGTATCAACAGGGGTTCCCAAGAGACCCAGTACTTC. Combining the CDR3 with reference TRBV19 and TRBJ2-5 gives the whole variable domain DGGITQSPKYLFRKEGQNVTLSCEQNLNHDAMYWYRQDPGQGLRLIYYSQIVNDFQKGDIAEGYSVSREKKESFPLTVTSAQKNPTAFYLCASSINRGSQETQYFGPGTRLLVL.